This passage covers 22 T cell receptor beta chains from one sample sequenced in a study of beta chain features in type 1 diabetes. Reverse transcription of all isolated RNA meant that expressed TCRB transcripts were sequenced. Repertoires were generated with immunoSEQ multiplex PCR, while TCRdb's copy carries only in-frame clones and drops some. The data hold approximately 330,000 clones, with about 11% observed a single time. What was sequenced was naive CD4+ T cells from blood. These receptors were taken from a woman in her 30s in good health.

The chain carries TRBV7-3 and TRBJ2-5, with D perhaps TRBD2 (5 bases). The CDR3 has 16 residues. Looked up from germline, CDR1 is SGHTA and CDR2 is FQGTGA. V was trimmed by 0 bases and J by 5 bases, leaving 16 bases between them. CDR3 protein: CASSLTGAGNEETQYF. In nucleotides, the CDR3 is TGTGCCAGCAGCTTAACGGGAGCTGGAAATGAGGAGACCCAGTACTTC.

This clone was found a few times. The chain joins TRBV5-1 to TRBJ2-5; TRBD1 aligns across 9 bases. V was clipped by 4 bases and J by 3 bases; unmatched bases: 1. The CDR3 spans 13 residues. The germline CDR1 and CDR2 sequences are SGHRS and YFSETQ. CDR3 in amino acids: CASSRTGEETQYF. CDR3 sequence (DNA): TGCGCCAGCAGCAGGACAGGGGAAGAGACCCAGTACTTC.

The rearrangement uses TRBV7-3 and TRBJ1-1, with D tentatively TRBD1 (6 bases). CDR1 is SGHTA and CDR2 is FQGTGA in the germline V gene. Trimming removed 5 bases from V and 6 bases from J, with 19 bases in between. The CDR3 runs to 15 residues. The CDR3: CASSQQTDRTSEAFF. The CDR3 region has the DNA TGTGCCAGCAGCCAACAGACCGACAGGACCTCTGAAGCTTTCTTT.

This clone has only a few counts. CDR3 coding DNA: TGTGCCAGCAGTTCCGGTGGACAGGACTACGAGCAGTACTTC. It encodes CASSSGGQDYEQYF. The gene calls are TRBV6-5 and TRBJ2-7; 7 positions match TRBD1. Germline loops: CDR1 MNHEY, CDR2 SVGAGI. CDR3 length: 14 residues. Trimming at V came to 4 bases and at J to 3 bases, leaving 6 bases not matched to a gene.

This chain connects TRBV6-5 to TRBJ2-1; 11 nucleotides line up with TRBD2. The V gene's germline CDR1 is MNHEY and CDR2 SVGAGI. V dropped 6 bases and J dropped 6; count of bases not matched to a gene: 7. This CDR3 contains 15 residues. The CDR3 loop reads CASSQTSGALNEQFF. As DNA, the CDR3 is TGTGCCAGCAGCCAGACTAGCGGGGCACTCAATGAGCAGTTCTTC.

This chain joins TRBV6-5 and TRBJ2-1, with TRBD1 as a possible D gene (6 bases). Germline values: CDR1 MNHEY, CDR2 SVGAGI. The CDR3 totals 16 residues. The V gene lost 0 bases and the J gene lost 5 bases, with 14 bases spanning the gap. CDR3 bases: TGTGCCAGCAGTTACTCGCTCCCTCGACAGGACAATGAGCAGTTCTTC. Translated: CASSYSLPRQDNEQFF.

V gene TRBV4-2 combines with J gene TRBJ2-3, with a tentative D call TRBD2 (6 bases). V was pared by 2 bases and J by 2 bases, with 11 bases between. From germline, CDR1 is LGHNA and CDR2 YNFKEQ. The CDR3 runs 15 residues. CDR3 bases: TGTGCCAGCAGCCAAAAGTCGGGAGCCACAGATACGCAGTATTTT. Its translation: CASSQKSGATDTQYF.

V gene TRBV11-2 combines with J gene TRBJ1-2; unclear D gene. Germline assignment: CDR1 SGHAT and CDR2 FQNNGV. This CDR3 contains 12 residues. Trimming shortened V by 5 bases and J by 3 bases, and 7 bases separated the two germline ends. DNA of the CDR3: TGTGCCAGCAGCCCCAGTGACTATGGCTACACCTTC. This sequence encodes CASSPSDYGYTF.

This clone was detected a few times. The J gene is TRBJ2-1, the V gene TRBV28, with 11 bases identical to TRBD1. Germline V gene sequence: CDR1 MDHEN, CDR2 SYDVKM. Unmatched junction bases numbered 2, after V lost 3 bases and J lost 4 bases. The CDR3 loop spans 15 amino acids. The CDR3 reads CASSFWDRGYNEQFF. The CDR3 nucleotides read TGTGCCAGCAGTTTCTGGGACAGGGGGTACAATGAGCAGTTCTTC. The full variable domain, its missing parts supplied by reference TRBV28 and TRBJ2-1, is DVKVTQSSRYLVKRTGEKVFLECVQDMDHENMFWYRQDPGLGLRLIYFSYDVKMKEKGDIPEGYSVSREKKERFSLILESASTNQTSMYLCASSFWDRGYNEQFFGPGTRLTVL.

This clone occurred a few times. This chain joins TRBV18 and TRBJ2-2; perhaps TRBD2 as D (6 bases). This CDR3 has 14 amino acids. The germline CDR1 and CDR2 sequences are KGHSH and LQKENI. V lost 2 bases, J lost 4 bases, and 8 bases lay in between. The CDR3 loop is CASSPAGFTGELFF. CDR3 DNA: TGTGCCAGCTCACCAGCGGGGTTCACCGGGGAGCTGTTTTTT.

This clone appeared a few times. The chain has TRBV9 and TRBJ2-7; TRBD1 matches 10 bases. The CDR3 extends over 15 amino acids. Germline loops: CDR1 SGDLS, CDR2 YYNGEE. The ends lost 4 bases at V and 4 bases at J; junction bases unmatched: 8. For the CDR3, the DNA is TGTGCCAGCAGCAGAAGACCGGGACAGGGGTACGAGCAGTACTTC. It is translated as CASSRRPGQGYEQYF. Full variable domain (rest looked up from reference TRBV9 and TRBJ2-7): DSGVTQTPKHLITATGQRVTLRCSPRSGDLSVYWYQQSLDQGLQFLIQYYNGEERAKGNILERFSAQQFPDLHSELNLSSLELGDSALYFCASSRRPGQGYEQYFGPGTRLTVT.

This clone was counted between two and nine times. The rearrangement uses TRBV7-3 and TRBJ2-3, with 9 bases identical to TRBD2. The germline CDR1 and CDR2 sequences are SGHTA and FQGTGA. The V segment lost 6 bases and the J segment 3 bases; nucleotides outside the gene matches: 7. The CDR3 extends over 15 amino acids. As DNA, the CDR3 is TGTGCCAGCAGGTCGCCGGGACTAGCTACAGATACGCAGTATTTT. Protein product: CASRSPGLATDTQYF.

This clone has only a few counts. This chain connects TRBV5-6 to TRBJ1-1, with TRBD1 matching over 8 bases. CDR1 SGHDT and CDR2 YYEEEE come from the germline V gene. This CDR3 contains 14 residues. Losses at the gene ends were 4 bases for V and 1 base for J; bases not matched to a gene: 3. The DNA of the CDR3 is TGTGCCAGCAGCCTGGACAGGGCGAACACTGAAGCTTTCTTT. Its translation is CASSLDRANTEAFF.

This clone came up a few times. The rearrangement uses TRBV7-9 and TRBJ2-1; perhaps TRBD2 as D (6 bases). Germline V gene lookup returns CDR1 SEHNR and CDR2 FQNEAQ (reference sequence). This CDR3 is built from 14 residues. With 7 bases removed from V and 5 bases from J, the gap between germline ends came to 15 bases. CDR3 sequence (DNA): TGTGCCAGCACGATCGGGGGAGTCAACAATGAGCAGTTCTTC. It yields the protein CASTIGGVNNEQFF. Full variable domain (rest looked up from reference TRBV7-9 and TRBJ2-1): DTGVSQNPRHKITKRGQNVTFRCDPISEHNRLYWYRQTLGQGPEFLTYFQNEAQLEKSRLLSDRFSAERPKGSFSTLEIQRTEQGDSAMYLCASTIGGVNNEQFFGPGTRLTVL.

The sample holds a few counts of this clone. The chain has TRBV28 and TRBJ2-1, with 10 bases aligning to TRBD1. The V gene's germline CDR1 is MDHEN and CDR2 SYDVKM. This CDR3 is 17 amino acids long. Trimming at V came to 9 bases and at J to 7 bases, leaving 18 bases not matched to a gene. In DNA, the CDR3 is TGTGCCAGTCCTACCCGGGTCGGGACAGGGGAGGTAAATGAGCAGTTCTTC. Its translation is CASPTRVGTGEVNEQFF.

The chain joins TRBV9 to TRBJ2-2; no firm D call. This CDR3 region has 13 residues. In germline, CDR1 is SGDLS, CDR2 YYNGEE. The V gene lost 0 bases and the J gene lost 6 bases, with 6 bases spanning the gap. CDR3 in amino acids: CASSVGYSGELFF. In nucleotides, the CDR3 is TGTGCCAGCAGCGTAGGGTACTCCGGGGAGCTGTTTTTT.

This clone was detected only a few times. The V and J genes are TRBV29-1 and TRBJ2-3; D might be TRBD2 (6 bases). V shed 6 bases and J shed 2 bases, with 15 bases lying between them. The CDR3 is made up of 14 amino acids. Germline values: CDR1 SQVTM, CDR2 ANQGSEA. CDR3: CSVSAREATDTQYF. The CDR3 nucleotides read TGCAGCGTCTCTGCGAGGGAGGCCACAGATACGCAGTATTTT.

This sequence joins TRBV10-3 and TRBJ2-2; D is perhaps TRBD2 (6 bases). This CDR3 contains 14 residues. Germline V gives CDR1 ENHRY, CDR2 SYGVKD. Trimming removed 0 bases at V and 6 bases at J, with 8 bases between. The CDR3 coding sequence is TGTGCCATCAGTGAGTCCGGAGGGCCCGGGGAGCTGTTTTTT. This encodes CAISESGGPGELFF.

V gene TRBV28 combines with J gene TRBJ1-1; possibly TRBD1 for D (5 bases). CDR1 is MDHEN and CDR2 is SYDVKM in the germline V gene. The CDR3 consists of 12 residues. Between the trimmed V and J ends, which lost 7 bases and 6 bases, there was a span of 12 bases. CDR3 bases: TGTGCCAGCAATGGGGGGTACGCTGAAGCTTTCTTT. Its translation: CASNGGYAEAFF.

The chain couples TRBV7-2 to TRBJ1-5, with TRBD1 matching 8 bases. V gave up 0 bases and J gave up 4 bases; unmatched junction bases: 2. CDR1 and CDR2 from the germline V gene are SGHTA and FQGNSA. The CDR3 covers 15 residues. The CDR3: CASSLANRGNQPQHF. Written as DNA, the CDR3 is TGTGCCAGCAGCTTAGCGAACAGGGGGAATCAGCCCCAGCATTTT.

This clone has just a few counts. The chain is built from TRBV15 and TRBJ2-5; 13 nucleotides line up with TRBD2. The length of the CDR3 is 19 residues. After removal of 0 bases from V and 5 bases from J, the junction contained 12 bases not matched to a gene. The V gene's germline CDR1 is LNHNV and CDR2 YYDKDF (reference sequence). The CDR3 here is CATSREFRGLAGDGETQYF. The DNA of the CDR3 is TGTGCCACCAGCAGAGAATTCAGAGGACTAGCGGGAGATGGGGAGACCCAGTACTTC.

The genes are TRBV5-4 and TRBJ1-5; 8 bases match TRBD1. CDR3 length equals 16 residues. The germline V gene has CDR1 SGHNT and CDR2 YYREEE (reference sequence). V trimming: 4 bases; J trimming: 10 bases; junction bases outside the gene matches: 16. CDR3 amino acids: CASSPPPRTGKEPQHF. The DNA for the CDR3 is TGTGCCAGCAGCCCCCCGCCGAGGACAGGGAAAGAACCCCAGCATTTT.